This entry is about one T cell receptor beta chain. The antigen remains unidentified. The repertoire was sequenced with immunoSEQ multiplex PCR; TCRdb's copy has only in-frame clones and lacks some. The sample holds around 96,000 clones, more than 85% seen once. This sample stems from a study of graft-versus-host responses after intestinal transplantation. Across the whole study: Recipients underwent multivisceral, liver-intestinal, or isolated intestinal transplants. Among the recipients, all got anti-thymocyte globulin induction and then tacrolimus and steroids for roughly three years.

Overall study results and limits: High graft-versus-host to host-versus-graft T cell clonal ratios marked allografts of patients with graft-donor macrochimerism. GvH clones detected in recipient marrow included some appearing first in ileum or blood.

The V and J ends lost 0 bases and 0 bases, in that order; junction bases with no gene match: 4. Germline V CDR1 and CDR2: WNHNN, SYGVQD (reference sequence). The CDR3 is 18 amino acids. This clonotype originated in a human donor who received an intestinal transplant. The chain couples TRBV10-1 to TRBJ2-4; 11 nucleotides align to TRBD2. The specimen comprised unstimulated CD4+ T cells sorted from spleen or lymph node cells, sampled before intestinal transplant. CDR3 sequence reads: CASSESTSGDLAKNIQYF. In DNA, the CDR3 is TGCGCCAGCAGTGAGTCGACTAGCGGGGATCTAGCCAAAAACATTCAGTACTTC.